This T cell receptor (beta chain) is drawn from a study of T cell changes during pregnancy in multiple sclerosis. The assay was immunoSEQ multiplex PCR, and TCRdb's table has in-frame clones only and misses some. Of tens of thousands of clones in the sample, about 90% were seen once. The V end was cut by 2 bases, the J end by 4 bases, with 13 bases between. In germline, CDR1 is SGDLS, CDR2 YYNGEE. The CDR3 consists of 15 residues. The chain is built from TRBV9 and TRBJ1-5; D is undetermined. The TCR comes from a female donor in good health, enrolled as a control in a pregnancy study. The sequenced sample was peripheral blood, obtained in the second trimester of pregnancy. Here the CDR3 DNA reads TGTGCCAGCAGCGTGGGGTCGGGAGGTAATCAGCCCCAGCATTTT. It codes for CASSVGSGGNQPQHF.